There are a few counts of the clone carrying this TCR beta chain. An end of the junction does not agree with germline; a read error may underlie this. This entry is derived from a study of blood T cells in healthy people across ages. Alongside a J-beta primer mix, a sample-barcoded 5' primer served in a second PCR lasting about 7 to 11 cycles. Via MiXCR, TCRdb re-called the 5' RACE reads, giving one row per CDR3 protein. The sample shows about 800,000 distinct CDR3 sequences, approximately 25% of them seen only once. The data also belong to a second study, concerning T cells of mothers and their children. As that report states: Clones that were microchimeric and persistent were not detected among T cells.

The receptor comes from a boy between 5 and 17 years old in good health. Sequenced: blood.

The CDR3 DNA reads TGCAGTGCCACGACAGGGTACCACTATGATTCACCCCTCCACTTT. As protein: CSATTGYHYDSPLHF. V gene TRBV20-1 combines with J gene TRBJ1-6, with 7 positions matching TRBD1. The CDR3 runs to 15 residues. CDR1 is DFQATT, CDR2 SNEGSKA, per germline (reference sequence).